This T cell receptor (beta chain) came from a study of CD8 T cells in Susac syndrome. Findings and limits, study-wide: There were 15 to 20 Susac-specific public clones in total CD8+ repertoires and a few in CD8+ TEMRA repertoires.

The germline CDR1 and CDR2 sequences are LGHNA and YSLEER. V was shortened by 4 bases and J by 3 bases, with 16 bases between the two germline ends. The CDR3 has 15 residues. Random hexamers primed reverse transcription of 0.5 to 1 ug RNA. With immunoSEQ multiplex PCR, TCR beta CDR3 was amplified across 54 Vbeta and 13 Jbeta. TCRdb fed the immunoSEQ multiplex PCR reads into MiXCR, producing one record per CDR3 protein. The sample has tens of thousands of distinct CDR3 sequences, about 96% seen once. About this clonotype itself: What it binds is not known.

The authors carried out high-throughput sequencing of TCR beta. They applied it to CD8+ and CD4+ T cells obtained from blood. TEMRA cells were FACS-enriched, unlike CD8+ and CD4+ T cells, which were negatively isolated. The specimen was CD8+ T cells from PBMCs. The TCR comes from a human donor with Susac syndrome. The chain couples TRBV4-3 to TRBJ2-7; perhaps TRBD2 as D (6 bases). DNA of the CDR3: TGCGCCAGCAGCCCGGCATCCGGGACTTTCTACGAGCAGTACTTC. This sequence encodes CASSPASGTFYEQYF.